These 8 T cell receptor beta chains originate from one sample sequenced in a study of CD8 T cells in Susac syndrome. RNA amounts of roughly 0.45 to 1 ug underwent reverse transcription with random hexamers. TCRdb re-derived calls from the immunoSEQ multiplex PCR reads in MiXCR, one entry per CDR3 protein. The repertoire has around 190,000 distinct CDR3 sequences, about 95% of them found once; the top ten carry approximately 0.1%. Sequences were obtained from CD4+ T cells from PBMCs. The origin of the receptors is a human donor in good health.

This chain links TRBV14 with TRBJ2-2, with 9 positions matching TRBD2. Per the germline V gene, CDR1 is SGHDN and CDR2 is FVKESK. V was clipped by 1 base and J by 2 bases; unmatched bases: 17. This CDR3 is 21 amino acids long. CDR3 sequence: CASSQGEAGGYGHDNTGELFF. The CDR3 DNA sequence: TGTGCCAGCAGCCAAGGGGAAGCGGGGGGATACGGTCACGACAACACCGGGGAGCTGTTTTTT. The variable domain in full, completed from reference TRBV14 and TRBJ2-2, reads EAGVTQFPSHSVIEKGQTVTLRCDPISGHDNLYWYRRVMGKEIKFLLHFVKESKQDESGMPNNRFLAERTGGTYSTLKVQPAELEDSGVYFCASSQGEAGGYGHDNTGELFFGEGSRLTVL.

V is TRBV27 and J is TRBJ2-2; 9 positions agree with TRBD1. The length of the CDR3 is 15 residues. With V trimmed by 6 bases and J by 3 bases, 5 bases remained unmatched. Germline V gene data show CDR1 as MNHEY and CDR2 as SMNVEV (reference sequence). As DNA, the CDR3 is TGTGCCAGCAGCCGGGACAGGGCCGACACCGGGGAGCTGTTTTTT. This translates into CASSRDRADTGELFF.

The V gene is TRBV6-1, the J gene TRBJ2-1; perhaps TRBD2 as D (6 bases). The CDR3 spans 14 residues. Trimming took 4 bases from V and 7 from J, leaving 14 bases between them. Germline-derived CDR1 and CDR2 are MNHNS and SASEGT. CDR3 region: CASSATLTRNEQFF. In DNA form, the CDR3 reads TGTGCCAGCAGTGCCACCTTGACTAGGAATGAGCAGTTCTTC.

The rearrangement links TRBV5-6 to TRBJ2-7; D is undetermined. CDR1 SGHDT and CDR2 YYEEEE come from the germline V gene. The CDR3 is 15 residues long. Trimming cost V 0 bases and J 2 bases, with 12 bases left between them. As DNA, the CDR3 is TGTGCCAGCAGCTTGGTCAGTTGGCCAGCCTACGAGCAGTACGTC. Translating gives CASSLVSWPAYEQYV.

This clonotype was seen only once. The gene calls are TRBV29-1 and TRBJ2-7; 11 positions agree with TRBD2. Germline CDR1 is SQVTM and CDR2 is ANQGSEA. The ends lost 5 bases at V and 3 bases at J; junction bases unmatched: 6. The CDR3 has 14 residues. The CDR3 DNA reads TGCAGCGTTCGACCCGGGACTAGCGGCTACGAGCAGTACTTC. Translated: CSVRPGTSGYEQYF.

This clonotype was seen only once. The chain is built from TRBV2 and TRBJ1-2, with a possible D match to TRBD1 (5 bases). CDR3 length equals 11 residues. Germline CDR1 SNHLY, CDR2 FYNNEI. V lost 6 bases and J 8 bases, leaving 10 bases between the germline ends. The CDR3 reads CASRGTYGYTF. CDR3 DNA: TGTGCCAGCAGGGGGACGTACGGCTACACCTTC.

The CDR3 DNA reads as TGTGCCAGCAGCCAATCCAACTTAGGGATTCTGGGCTACACCTTC. It translates to CASSQSNLGILGYTF. V gene TRBV3-1 combines with J gene TRBJ1-2; D ambiguous. The germline CDR1 and CDR2 sequences are LGHDT and YNNKEL (reference sequence). V lost 2 bases to trimming and J lost 8 bases, with 18 bases between them. The CDR3 contains 15 residues.

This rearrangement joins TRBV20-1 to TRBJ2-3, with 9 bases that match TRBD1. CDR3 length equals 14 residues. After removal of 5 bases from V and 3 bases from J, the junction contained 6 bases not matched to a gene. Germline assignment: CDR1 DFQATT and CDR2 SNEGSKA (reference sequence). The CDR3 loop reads CSAPQGARTDTQYF. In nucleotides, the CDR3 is TGCAGTGCTCCACAGGGGGCGCGGACAGATACGCAGTATTTT.